The sequence of this T cell receptor beta chain was determined in a study of blood T cells in healthy people across ages (dated by TCRdb to about 2015). About the full investigation: In model experiments, template switching captured about one uniquely barcoded TCR beta cDNA molecule for every two T cells. The study measured age-related changes in TCR beta repertoire diversity using deep sequencing normalized with unique cDNA molecular identifiers. The donors were divided into four age groups: young (average around 15 years), middle-aged (about 39), aged (approximately 62) and long-lived (nearly 85). To avoid experimental bias, donors of different ages were distributed randomly across sequencing lanes. The study analyzed two additional independent replicas of 1 million unique cDNA reads from the same blood draw for two donors, one aged 18 to 29 and one aged 80 or older.

Library construction relied on 5' RACE. Sequenced on an Illumina HiSeq 2500. A second roughly 6 to 11 cycle PCR used a sample-barcoded 5' primer and a J-beta primer mix. A unique molecular identifier was introduced onto each TCR beta cDNA molecule by a template-switch 5' adaptor carrying 12 random nucleotides. Each sample yielded at least 2.5 million CDR3-containing paired-end reads. First-strand cDNA synthesis was performed from all RNA using the Mint cDNA synthesis kit, with priming by a TRBC-specific oligonucleotide. All cDNA was treated with uracil-DNA glycosylase and then went through a first 18-cycle PCR with the universal primers M1SS and BC2_uni_R. In the source study's methods: For normalization, 1 million high-quality reads were randomly selected from each sample, with every read carrying a distinct molecular identifier. Reads with shared molecular identifiers were discarded instead of being binned into consensus sequences. MiTCR, run with a Q25 quality threshold and the strictest error-elimination algorithm, handled CDR3 identification, clonotype clustering and error correction. Lower-bound total TCR beta diversity was estimated with a nonparametric unseen species model using Euler transformation. The public reads were reanalyzed by TCRdb: fastp trimming at Q25, MiXCR alignment, in-frame beta chains only. For every CDR3 protein sequence, its rows merge into one entry that carries the most common genes and DNA. These V and J calls originate from TCRdb's pipeline instead of the authors' own analysis. This sample holds 790,000 or so distinct CDR3 sequences; approximately 53% were observed only once. Of the sample, roughly 25% falls within the top ten clones.

Systemically healthy Caucasian individuals from Russia, approximately 39 in total and aged roughly 6 to 100 years, were included as donors. About 10 milliliters of peripheral blood were drawn from each donor into EDTA-treated Vacutainer tubes. Ficoll-Paque density-gradient centrifugation was used to isolate PBMCs, with at least 7 million obtained per sample. Trizol reagent was used to extract total RNA from PBMCs, with at least 5.5 micrograms per sample. For every donor, an aliquot of PBMCs went through flow cytometry to measure the percentages of naive CD45RAhigh/CD27high T cells. Points on this clonotype: Its antigen remains unidentified. Base qualities are not at hand, and no much larger clone is one base apart.

On the study overall, not on this receptor specifically: The CMV infection status of donors was not known, potentially confounding age-related changes in expanded clonotypes. Compared with the aged group, more naive CD4+ T cells, fewer expanded clones and increased TCR diversity were shown by the long-lived group, suggesting age selection. Estimates of total diversity based on one million sequenced T cells were considered lower bounds and underestimates. The percentage of naive T cells measured by flow cytometry correlated strongly with observed TCR beta diversity. As age increased, observed TCR beta diversity per million T cells dropped in a roughly linear way, and a significant reduction was already evident by age around 41. Conclusive comparison of naive and antigen-experienced compartments was prevented by the profiling of bulk unsorted PBMCs.

Trimming takes 6 bases from V and 0 bases from J, and the germline ends sit 24 bases apart. The CDR3 covers 19 residues, taking in both the cysteine and the phenylalanine. Of the read, only the CDR3 DNA is kept; its 57 bases are in frame from base 1. Recombination joined TRBV12-3 or TRBV12-4 with TRBJ1-5; the D segment could be TRBD1, given 5 matching bases. Sequencing was done on a sample of blood. The sequence derives from a man aged 35 to 55 in good health. The CDR3 protein: CASSPYFRAGRYSNQPQHF. In nucleotide form, the sequence is TGTGCCAGCAGCCCGTACTTCAGGGCAGGGAGATATAGCAATCAGCCCCAGCATTTT.